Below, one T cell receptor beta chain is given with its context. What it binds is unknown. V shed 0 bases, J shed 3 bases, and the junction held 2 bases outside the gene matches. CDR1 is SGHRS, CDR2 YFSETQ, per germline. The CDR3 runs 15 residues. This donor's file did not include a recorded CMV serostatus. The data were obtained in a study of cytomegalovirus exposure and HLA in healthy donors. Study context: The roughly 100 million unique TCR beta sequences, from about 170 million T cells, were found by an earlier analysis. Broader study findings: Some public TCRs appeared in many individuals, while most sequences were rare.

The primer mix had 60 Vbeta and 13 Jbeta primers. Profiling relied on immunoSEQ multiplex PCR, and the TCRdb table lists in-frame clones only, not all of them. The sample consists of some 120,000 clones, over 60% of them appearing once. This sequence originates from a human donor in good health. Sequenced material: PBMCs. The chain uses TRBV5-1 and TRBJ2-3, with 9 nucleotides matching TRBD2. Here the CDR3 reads CASSLALAGTDTQYF. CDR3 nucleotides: TGCGCCAGCAGCTTGGCCCTAGCGGGGACAGATACGCAGTATTTT.